The rows below give T cell receptor beta chains drawn from one sample of a study of long-term antiretroviral therapy in people with HIV. The repertoire was sequenced with immunoSEQ multiplex PCR; TCRdb's copy has only in-frame clones and lacks some. The sample lists tens of thousands of clones, 85% to 95% occurring once. This specimen was unsorted PBMCs, taken roughly 9.4 years after starting antiretroviral therapy. The receptors were gathered from a man aged 30-40 years with HIV. Both conserved end residues are part of each CDR3. Fields, in order: J gene, D gene, V gene, CDR3 length, CDR3 DNA, CDR3 protein. The D gene is left open where the match is weak.

j_call: TRBJ1-3
d_call: NA
v_call: TRBV13
cdr3_length: 14
cdr3_nt: TGTGCCAGCGAGGGGGTACGATCTCCAAACACCATATATTTT
cdr3_aa: CASEGVRSPNTIYF

j_call: TRBJ1-2
d_call: NA
v_call: TRBV19
cdr3_length: 14
cdr3_nt: TGTGCCAGTAGTCCGCCCCCTCGTGATTCTGGCTACACCTTC
cdr3_aa: CASSPPPRDSGYTF

j_call: TRBJ1-3
d_call: NA
v_call: TRBV11-2
cdr3_length: 15
cdr3_nt: TGTGCCAGCAGCCTACAGGGAAGGTGGATTGACACCATATATTTT
cdr3_aa: CASSLQGRWIDTIYF

j_call: TRBJ1-5
d_call: NA
v_call: TRBV7-9
cdr3_length: 15
cdr3_nt: TGTGCCAGCAGCTCCGAGGGTTATGACAATCAGCCCCAGCATTTT
cdr3_aa: CASSSEGYDNQPQHF

j_call: TRBJ1-2
d_call: NA
v_call: TRBV7-3
cdr3_length: 13
cdr3_nt: TGTGCCACCTCCAAGGCCGACTTGGGGGGCTACACCTTC
cdr3_aa: CATSKADLGGYTF

j_call: TRBJ2-5
d_call: NA
v_call: TRBV7-7
cdr3_length: 13
cdr3_nt: TGTGCTAGCAGCTCGTCTCTCGGCCAGACCCAGTACTTC
cdr3_aa: CASSSSLGQTQYF

j_call: TRBJ1-2
d_call: NA
v_call: TRBV7-3
cdr3_length: 17
cdr3_nt: TGTGCCAGCAGCCTCTACCCTTTCACAGCGTCGGAGGGTGGCTACACCTTC
cdr3_aa: CASSLYPFTASEGGYTF

j_call: TRBJ1-6
d_call: NA
v_call: TRBV6-5
cdr3_length: 15
cdr3_nt: TGTGCCAGCACCTACAGTCAGGCCTTGAGGGCACCCCTCCACTTT
cdr3_aa: CASTYSQALRAPLHF

j_call: TRBJ1-5
d_call: TRBD1
v_call: TRBV9
cdr3_length: 17
cdr3_nt: TGTGCCAGCAGCCGTATACAAGGGACAGGGGGAAATCAGCCCCAGCATTTT
cdr3_aa: CASSRIQGTGGNQPQHF

j_call: TRBJ1-2
d_call: NA
v_call: TRBV4-2
cdr3_length: 15
cdr3_nt: TGTGCCAGCAGCCAAGATGGGGGACACAACTATGGCTACACCTTC
cdr3_aa: CASSQDGGHNYGYTF